Each of the 10 T cell receptor beta chains below was sequenced from the same sample in a study of OX40 agonist ivuxolimab in advanced cancers. Library creation used the immunoSEQ multiplex PCR assay. Not all clones reach the TCRdb copy of this immuneACCESS table, which keeps in-frame sequences only. Checked studies attribute under half of the gap to unresolved V genes and leave the rest unexplained. The sample records about 50,000 clones, over 70% of which are singletons. Jointly, the top ten make up 3.9% of the sample. Material: CD4+ or CD8+ T cells sorted from blood, obtained in a trial of the OX40 agonist ivuxolimab. These receptors all stem from an adult with an advanced solid tumor such as melanoma, head and neck, liver or kidney cancer.

The rearrangement links TRBV5-4 to TRBJ2-3; 9 bases map to TRBD2. The CDR3 length is 16 residues. Germline V lookup: CDR1 SGHNT, CDR2 YYREEE (reference sequence). Trimming removed 4 bases from V and 0 bases from J; junction bases left unmatched: 6. In nucleotides, the CDR3 is TGTGCCAGCAGCCCAGGACTAGCGTCTAGCACAGATACGCAGTATTTT. It specifies CASSPGLASSTDTQYF.

The chain recombines TRBV29-1 with TRBJ2-7, with a weak D call TRBD1 (5 bases). The length of the CDR3 is 12 residues. The V gene lost 4 bases and the J gene lost 3 bases, with 10 bases spanning the gap. Germline loops: CDR1 SQVTM, CDR2 ANQGSEA. Here the CDR3 reads CSVVRGGYEQYF. In nucleotides, the CDR3 is TGCAGCGTTGTTAGGGGTGGCTACGAGCAGTACTTC.

In this sample, this clone turned up once. This chain joins TRBV29-1 and TRBJ1-1, with D tentatively TRBD1 (6 bases). The CDR3 is 14 residues long. With 3 bases removed from V and 5 bases from J, the gap between germline ends came to 16 bases. CDR1 is SQVTM, CDR2 ANQGSEA, per germline. The CDR3 nucleotides are TGCAGCGTTGATGGGCAGGGGCCGTGGACTGAAGCTTTCTTT. Protein: CSVDGQGPWTEAFF.

V usage is TRBV7-9 and J usage is TRBJ1-3; D might be TRBD1 (5 bases). Per the germline V gene, CDR1 is SEHNR and CDR2 is FQNEAQ (reference sequence). The V end lost 6 bases, the J end lost 8 bases, and 17 bases lay between the germline ends. CDR3 length: 14 residues. The CDR3 spells CASRAAGAGHTIYF. The CDR3 bases are TGTGCCAGCAGAGCAGCGGGAGCGGGACACACCATATATTTT.

The chain links TRBV7-3 to TRBJ2-2, with D unclear. The germline V gene encodes CDR1 SGHTA and CDR2 FQGTGA. V shed 4 bases and J shed 8 bases, with 8 bases lying between them. The CDR3 covers 12 residues. CDR3 DNA: TGTGCCAGCAGCTCAGGATGGGGGGAGCTGTTTTTT. Encoded protein: CASSSGWGELFF.

V is TRBV6-5 and J is TRBJ2-7, with 9 positions matching TRBD2. Germline V lookup: CDR1 MNHEY, CDR2 SVGAGI. The length of the CDR3 is 15 residues. The junction had 10 bases not matched to a gene; V was cut back by 6 bases and J by 4 bases. CDR3 sequence (DNA): TGTGCCAGCAGACCTACCGGGACTAGCAGTTACGAGCAGTACTTC. Translated, it gives CASRPTGTSSYEQYF.

The rearrangement links TRBV5-6 to TRBJ2-7; 7 bases fit TRBD2. Looked up from germline, CDR1 is SGHDT and CDR2 is YYEEEE. V lost 6 bases, J lost 2 bases, and 8 bases stayed unmatched. The CDR3 sequence is 14 residues long. CDR3 nucleotide sequence: TGTGCCAGCAACCTTGAGGGACTACCCTACGAGCAGTACTTC. This gives the protein CASNLEGLPYEQYF. Together with reference TRBV5-6 and TRBJ2-7, the CDR3 gives the full variable domain: DAGVTQSPTHLIKTRGQQVTLRCSPKSGHDTVSWYQQALGQGPQFIFQYYEEEERQRGNFPDRFSGHQFPNYSSELNVNALLLGDSALYLCASNLEGLPYEQYFGPGTRLTVT.

The chain recombines TRBV28 with TRBJ2-3, with D possibly matching TRBD2 (5 bases). Germline values: CDR1 MDHEN, CDR2 SYDVKM. The CDR3 is 14 amino acids. V lost 3 bases to trimming and J lost 0 bases, with 7 bases between them. In DNA, the CDR3 is TGTGCCAGCAGTTTGGGCGGGAGCACAGATACGCAGTATTTT. Its translation is CASSLGGSTDTQYF.

V gene TRBV6-5 combines with J gene TRBJ2-5, with a tentative D call TRBD1 (6 bases). Germline values: CDR1 MNHEY, CDR2 SVGAGI. Trimming left V 6 bases short and J 2 bases short, with 10 bases between. This CDR3 is built from 13 residues. The CDR3, as DNA: TGTGCCAGCAGGAGGACAGCTCAAGAGACCCAGTACTTC. Protein sequence: CASRRTAQETQYF.

The chain has TRBV5-1 and TRBJ2-3; D unresolved. V dropped 0 bases and J dropped 2 bases, with 7 bases sitting between them. Germline V gene sequence: CDR1 SGHRS, CDR2 YFSETQ. The CDR3 runs 14 residues. The CDR3 loop reads CASSLGVDTDTQYF. Written as DNA, the CDR3 is TGCGCCAGCAGCTTGGGGGTTGACACAGATACGCAGTATTTT.